This T cell receptor (beta chain) emerged from a study of response to subunit inactivated influenza vaccine. In TCRdb, the RT-PCR reads were re-called with MiXCR into one record per CDR3 protein. The sample lists more than 500,000 distinct CDR3 sequences; around 10% were seen once. V shed 8 bases and J shed 8 bases, with 13 bases lying between them. This CDR3 has 12 residues. CDR1 MNHNY and CDR2 SVGAGI come from the germline V gene (reference sequence). This clonotype came up a few times. In addition, the sample was reused for a study of T cells expressing NK-cell markers. That source adds: The authors generated TCR beta cDNA through 5'RACE template switching with UMIs. Repertoire data for TCR beta were derived from sorted T cells (CD3+CD56+NKG2C+, CD3+CD56+NKG2C- and CD3+CD56-NKG2C+). Topping the CD3+CD56-NKG2C+ fraction as well were these clonotypes, in a few donors.

The chain carries TRBV6-6 and TRBJ2-4; weak D call: TRBD1 (5 bases). The clonotype comes from a man aged 50-60 years who received an inactivated influenza vaccine. Sequenced material: PBMCs from blood, taken on the day of vaccination. CDR3 coding DNA: TGTGCCAGCCGGCTAGGGGAAGACATTCAGTACTTC. Translating it yields CASRLGEDIQYF.